This T cell receptor (beta chain) came from a study of glioma-infiltrating T cells. Germline V gene sequence: CDR1 MNHNS, CDR2 SASEGT. Trimming took 6 bases from V and 8 from J; bases not matched to a gene: 10. The CDR3 has 14 residues. To note about this clonotype: Its antigen is not known.

Using RNA template, CDR3s of TCR alpha and beta were amplified with iRepertoire arm-PCR. One-step reverse transcription and amplification started from approximately 100-400 ng of tissue mRNA or PBMC total RNA. In TCRdb, the multiplex PCR reads were re-called with MiXCR into one record per CDR3 protein. The profile shows some 150,000 distinct CDR3 sequences, approximately 39% of them singletons. Broader study findings: Above-expected tissue-blood divergence occurred in all gliomas, most in low-grade ones.

This chain uses TRBV6-1 with TRBJ2-1; 7 nucleotides align to TRBD2. Sequenced: glioma tissue, nonneoplastic brain tissue, or PBMCs (not recorded which). The receptor was derived from a human donor with low-grade glioma or glioblastoma, undergoing nonglioma brain surgery, or in good health (not recorded which). The CDR3 protein is CASRPARGRDEQFF. CDR3 sequence (DNA): TGTGCCAGCAGGCCGGCTAGAGGGAGGGATGAGCAGTTCTTC.